A selection of T cell receptor beta chains follows, all from one sample in a study of shared clonotypes between healthy human individuals. Measured with immunoSEQ multiplex PCR; TCRdb has only the in-frame clones, and not every one. Found here are over 150,000 clones, 60% to 75% of them singletons; the top ten hold about 10%. The sequencing sample was made of memory CD4+ T cells sorted from blood. The source is a man between 25 and 39 years old in good health. CDR3s leave out the opening cysteine and the closing phenylalanine or tryptophan. A D gene is named only where the DNA matches it firmly.

v_call	j_call	d_call	cdr3_aa
TRBV7-9	TRBJ2-5	TRBD2	ASSLGAGTSGRAETQY
TRBV25-1	TRBJ2-5	NA	ASSERRQETQY
TRBV9	TRBJ2-5	TRBD2	ASSVGTGLAGVETQY
TRBV5-1	TRBJ2-5	TRBD1	ASSLGGTGPQETQY
TRBV7-2	TRBJ2-1	NA	ASSPGMLYNEQF
TRBV5-4	TRBJ1-2	TRBD1	ASSLGGGQNYGYT
TRBV13	TRBJ2-3	TRBD2	ASSLTRLAGGPGTDTQY
TRBV6-1	TRBJ2-1	TRBD1	ASISQGWDNEQF
TRBV20-1	TRBJ2-1	NA	SCTKGNEQF
TRBV6-5	TRBJ2-5	NA	ASSTMSRETQY
TRBV28	TRBJ2-7	NA	ASSRALPGLEAYEQY
TRBV27	TRBJ1-1	NA	ASSYRRQGSGLTEAF
TRBV11-2	TRBJ1-4	NA	ASSREGLKEKLF
TRBV7-7	TRBJ2-3	TRBD2	ASSRGTSGSADTQY
TRBV5-1	TRBJ2-6	NA	ASSSGNSGANVLT
TRBV2	TRBJ1-2	NA	ASSDGWAGDYGYT
TRBV7-9	TRBJ1-2	NA	ASSLEVGYT
TRBV25-1	TRBJ1-1	NA	ASSELIGVAF
TRBV5-1	TRBJ1-1	NA	ASSFRDRNTEAF
TRBV29-1	TRBJ2-4	TRBD1	SVRDRQSRGKNIQY
TRBV5-5	TRBJ1-3	NA	ASNRQANDRNTIY
TRBV15	TRBJ2-2	NA	ATIVGGKNGELF
TRBV27	TRBJ2-1	NA	ASSHSPPRYNEQF
TRBV9	TRBJ2-7	NA	ASSISGENEQY
TRBV7-8	TRBJ1-1	TRBD1	ASSRQTGGIAEAF
TRBV18	TRBJ1-2	TRBD1	ASSPLGQEIYGYT
TRBV30	TRBJ1-3	NA	ASDRTAGRNTIY
TRBV5-1	TRBJ1-1	NA	ASSLDRPNTEAF
TRBV10-3	TRBJ2-7	NA	AIRGHGLVEQY
TRBV28	TRBJ2-5	NA	ASSFGQRQFETQY
TRBV19	TRBJ1-1	NA	ASRRGGRDTEAF
TRBV20-1	TRBJ2-1	TRBD2	SANSGAEQF
TRBV11-2	TRBJ1-2	TRBD1	ASSPRAGGRYGYT
TRBV5-5	TRBJ2-7	NA	ASSPGTYEQY
TRBV7-9	TRBJ2-2	NA	ASSLAVEGELF
TRBV6-4	TRBJ2-1	TRBD2	ASSEGLAGVNEQF
TRBV7-2	TRBJ1-2	TRBD1	ASSLTRTGLNYGYT
TRBV2	TRBJ2-7	TRBD2	ASRPGTSGPKRFEQY
TRBV7-2	TRBJ2-3	NA	ASSADAFGGSTDTQY
TRBV27	TRBJ2-2	NA	ASSLWGSGELF
TRBV11-2	TRBJ1-4	NA	ASSLDLWGEKLF
TRBV7-2	TRBJ2-1	NA	ASSSGGVRSSYNEQF
TRBV7-6	TRBJ2-1	NA	ASSLAWGGGMTYNEQF
TRBV7-2	TRBJ2-1	TRBD2	ASSLGTSAYNEQF
TRBV10-3	TRBJ2-7	NA	AISGGPSSYEQY
TRBV6-1	TRBJ2-3	TRBD1	ASNYRGTDTQY
TRBV20-1	TRBJ2-1	NA	SARRGNEQF
TRBV4-3	TRBJ2-1	TRBD2	ASSQERVISGRSYDNEQF
TRBV19	TRBJ2-1	NA	ASSIATLLNEQF
TRBV15	TRBJ1-1	NA	ATSRDPGMNTEAF
TRBV7-2	TRBJ2-5	TRBD2	ASSLGPSGGGLATQY
TRBV2	TRBJ2-3	NA	ASIPFRESSTDTQY
TRBV7-9	TRBJ2-7	NA	ASSSGPPGQQY
TRBV5-5	TRBJ1-5	NA	ASSLAGPNQPQH
TRBV10-3	TRBJ2-5	TRBD2	AISESTSGSSTKTQY
TRBV10-3	TRBJ2-7	NA	AISEATDSYEQY
TRBV10-3	TRBJ2-1	NA	ASYRGSGDNEQF
TRBV7-3	TRBJ2-7	TRBD1	ASSSLTGGEQY
TRBV14	TRBJ2-7	NA	ASSPSNYEQY